Below are 2 T cell receptor beta chains sequenced from a single sample in a study of blood T cell repertoires in COVID-19. Clones were read by immunoSEQ multiplex PCR, and TCRdb kept only the in-frame ones, dropping some. This sample yields over 80,000 clones, of which 90% to 95% are seen a single time; less than 2% belongs to the top ten. The specimen was peripheral blood. All receptors derive from a man between 60 and 75 years old with acute or convalescent COVID-19.

The rearrangement uses TRBV6-5 and TRBJ2-5; D not certain. V was pared by 8 bases and J by 4 bases, with 14 bases between. The germline V gene encodes CDR1 MNHEY and CDR2 SVGAGI. This CDR3 spans 13 amino acids. This chain's CDR3 is CASGLPTGETQYF. The DNA for the CDR3 is TGTGCCAGCGGGCTTCCTACCGGAGAGACCCAGTACTTC.

The chain employs TRBV24-1 and TRBJ2-2; TRBD1 matches 8 bases. Germline lookup yields CDR1 KGHDR and CDR2 SFDVKD. V lost 7 bases, J lost 3 bases, and 3 bases stayed unmatched. The CDR3 is made up of 14 amino acids. CDR3 in DNA: TGTGCCACCAGGCCGACAGGGGACACCGGGGAGCTGTTTTTT. Its protein is CATRPTGDTGELFF.